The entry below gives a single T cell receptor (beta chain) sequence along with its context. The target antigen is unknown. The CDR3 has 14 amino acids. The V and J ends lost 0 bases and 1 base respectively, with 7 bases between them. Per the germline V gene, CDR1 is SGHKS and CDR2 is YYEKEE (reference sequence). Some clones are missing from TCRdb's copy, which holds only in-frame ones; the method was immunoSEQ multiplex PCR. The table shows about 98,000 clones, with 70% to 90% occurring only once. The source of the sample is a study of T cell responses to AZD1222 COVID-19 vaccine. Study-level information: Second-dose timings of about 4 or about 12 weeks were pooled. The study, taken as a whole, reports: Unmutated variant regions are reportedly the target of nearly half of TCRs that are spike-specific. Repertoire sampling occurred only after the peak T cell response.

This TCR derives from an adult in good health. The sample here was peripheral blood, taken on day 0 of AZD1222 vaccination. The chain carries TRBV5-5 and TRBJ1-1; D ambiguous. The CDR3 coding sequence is TGTGCCAGCAGCTTGGAGTCGGGGAACACTGAAGCTTTCTTT. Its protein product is CASSLESGNTEAFF.